The 9 T cell receptor beta chains in this list originate from one sample, sequenced in a study of cytomegalovirus exposure and HLA in healthy donors. Researchers ran the PCR with 60 Vbeta and 13 Jbeta primers. TCRdb's table, derived via immunoSEQ multiplex PCR, lists solely in-frame clones and lacks some. Of about 67,000 clones listed, 65% to 70% are singletons. Sequences were obtained from PBMCs. These receptors all stem from a woman aged 25-40 years in good health and CMV-seronegative.

The chain combines TRBV4-1 with TRBJ1-1; D uncertain. Per germline, CDR1 MGHRA and CDR2 YSYEKL. The CDR3 consists of 14 residues. V was clipped by 1 base and J by 5 bases, with 11 bases between them. CDR3 amino acids: CASSQADQRTEAFF. For the CDR3, the DNA is TGCGCCAGCAGCCAAGCGGATCAGAGGACTGAAGCTTTCTTT.

V is TRBV9 and J is TRBJ2-3, with a weak D call TRBD2 (5 bases). V dropped 0 bases and J dropped 5 bases, with 19 bases sitting between them. In germline, CDR1 is SGDLS, CDR2 YYNGEE. The CDR3 is 17 residues long. This chain's CDR3 is CASSVAPSAFAGDTQYF. The CDR3 coding sequence is TGTGCCAGCAGCGTAGCCCCCTCAGCCTTCGCGGGAGATACGCAGTATTTT.

This chain connects TRBV2 to TRBJ2-7, with 12 bases lining up with TRBD2. This CDR3 is 15 amino acids long. Germline V gene lookup returns CDR1 SNHLY and CDR2 FYNNEI. Trimming removed 3 bases from V and 6 bases from J; junction bases left unmatched: 6. CDR3 loop: CASSDGRLAGAEQYF. CDR3 in DNA: TGTGCCAGCAGTGACGGGAGACTAGCGGGGGCCGAGCAGTACTTC.

This clone was picked up one time. The chain uses TRBV10-3 and TRBJ2-5; no definite D call. This CDR3 region has 16 residues. Trimming shortened V by 4 bases and J by 2 bases, and 17 bases separated the two germline ends. Germline V lookup: CDR1 ENHRY, CDR2 SYGVKD. Here the CDR3 reads CAISAQAPPDQETQYF. CDR3 DNA: TGTGCCATCAGTGCCCAGGCTCCCCCGGATCAAGAGACCCAGTACTTC.

The J gene is TRBJ1-5, the V gene TRBV28, with a possible D match to TRBD1 (5 bases). The CDR3 is 15 amino acids. V was clipped by 6 bases and J by 0 bases, with 12 bases between them. Germline V gene data show CDR1 as MDHEN and CDR2 as SYDVKM. The CDR3 protein is CASRVDTNSNQPQHF. The CDR3, as DNA: TGTGCCAGCAGGGTGGACACTAATAGCAATCAGCCCCAGCATTTT.

In DNA, the CDR3 is TGTGCCAGCAGCCCAGCAGGGACAGTCTCCTACAATGAGCAGTTCTTC. Translated: CASSPAGTVSYNEQFF. The chain links TRBV7-3 to TRBJ2-1, with 7 bases identical to TRBD1. V lost 5 bases and J lost 0; bases outside the gene matches: 7. Germline CDR1 SGHTA, CDR2 FQGTGA. The CDR3 is 16 residues long.

There are a few counts of this clone. The gene calls are TRBV19 and TRBJ1-1; D is perhaps TRBD1 (5 bases). Germline values: CDR1 LNHDA, CDR2 SQIVND (reference sequence). The ends were cut back, 5 bases at V and 1 base at J, with 11 bases in the middle. The CDR3 spans 14 residues. The CDR3 loop reads CASSANGQNTEAFF. The CDR3, as DNA: TGTGCCAGTAGTGCCAACGGACAGAACACTGAAGCTTTCTTT.

This sequence joins TRBV6-1 and TRBJ1-5; 8 bases agree with TRBD1. The length of the CDR3 is 15 residues. Germline trimming cut 7 bases from V and 10 bases from J; bases unmatched to any gene: 15. Germline CDR1 and CDR2: MNHNS and SASEGT. CDR3: CASIPDRGGNRPQHF. In DNA, the CDR3 is TGTGCCAGCATTCCTGACAGGGGCGGAAATAGACCCCAGCATTTT.

The V and J genes are TRBV10-3 and TRBJ2-1; 9 nucleotides match TRBD2. The V gene end was trimmed by 2 bases and the J gene end by 7 bases; junction bases not matched to a gene: 6. Looked up from germline, CDR1 is ENHRY and CDR2 is SYGVKD. The CDR3 loop spans 15 amino acids. The CDR3 spells CAISEGTSLYNEQFF. CDR3 DNA sequence: TGTGCCATCAGTGAGGGGACTAGCCTGTATAATGAGCAGTTCTTC.